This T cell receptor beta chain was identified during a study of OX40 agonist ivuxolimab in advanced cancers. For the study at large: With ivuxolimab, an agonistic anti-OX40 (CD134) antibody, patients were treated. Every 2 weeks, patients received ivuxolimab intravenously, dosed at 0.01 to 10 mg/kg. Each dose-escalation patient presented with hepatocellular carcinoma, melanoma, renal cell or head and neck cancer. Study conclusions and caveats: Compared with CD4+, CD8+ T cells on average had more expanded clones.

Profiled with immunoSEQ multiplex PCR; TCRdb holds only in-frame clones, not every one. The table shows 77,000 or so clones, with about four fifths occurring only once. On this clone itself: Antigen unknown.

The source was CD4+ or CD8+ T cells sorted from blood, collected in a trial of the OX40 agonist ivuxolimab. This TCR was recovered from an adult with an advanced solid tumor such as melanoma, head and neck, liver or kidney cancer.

The CDR3 sequence: CASSLAVTGGSYEQYF. The CDR3 DNA reads TGTGCCAGCAGCTTGGCCGTTACAGGGGGCTCCTACGAGCAGTACTTC. The gene calls are TRBV5-6 and TRBJ2-7, with 8 bases fitting TRBD1. Germline V gene data show CDR1 as SGHDT and CDR2 as YYEEEE. V lost 0 bases to trimming and J lost 0 bases; unmatched junction nucleotides: 5. The CDR3 length is 16 residues.